This passage covers 14 T cell receptor beta chains from one sample sequenced in a study of technical replicates of blood from a handful of donors. Sequencing used immunoSEQ multiplex PCR; TCRdb keeps in-frame clones, though not all of them. The data show 75,000 to 95,000 clones, around nine tenths seen once. The material sequenced was T cells isolated from PBMCs. These receptors were collected from a human donor in good health.

The rearrangement links TRBV11-3 to TRBJ2-3, with 9 positions matching TRBD2. With V trimmed by 5 bases and J by 3 bases, 18 bases remained unmatched. The germline V gene encodes CDR1 SGHNT and CDR2 YENEEA. The CDR3 loop spans 19 amino acids. This CDR3 reads CASSLGGVRRGRGTDTQYF. The CDR3 region has the DNA TGTGCCAGCAGCCTCGGGGGAGTCAGGCGCGGGAGGGGTACAGATACGCAGTATTTT.

This rearrangement joins TRBV30 to TRBJ1-3; TRBD1 is a possible D gene (5 bases). Germline CDR1 reads GTSNPN; CDR2 reads SVGIG (reference sequence). The V and J ends lost 3 bases and 0 bases respectively, with 6 bases between them. This CDR3 region has 13 residues. CDR3 protein: CAWRDSSGNTIYF. The DNA for the CDR3 is TGTGCCTGGAGAGACAGCTCTGGAAACACCATATATTTT.

The rearrangement links TRBV28 to TRBJ2-5; 16 bases agree with TRBD2. The ends lost 7 bases at V and 0 bases at J; junction bases unmatched: 5. CDR1 MDHEN and CDR2 SYDVKM come from the germline V gene. The CDR3 is made up of 17 amino acids. The CDR3 region has the DNA TGTGCCAGCACCCTGGGACTAGCGGGAGGGTACCAAGAGACCCAGTACTTC. Its protein product is CASTLGLAGGYQETQYF.

This chain connects TRBV5-1 to TRBJ2-1, with 7 bases that match TRBD1. This CDR3 is 15 amino acids long. The V and J ends lost 0 bases and 8 bases, in that order; junction bases with no gene match: 8. Germline CDR1 and CDR2: SGHRS and YFSETQ. CDR3 DNA sequence: TGCGCCAGCAGCTTGGCAGGACAGGCGACCCATGAGCAGTTCTTC. Translating gives CASSLAGQATHEQFF. Together with reference TRBV5-1 and TRBJ2-1, the CDR3 gives the full variable domain: KAGVTQTPRYLIKTRGQQVTLSCSPISGHRSVSWYQQTPGQGLQFLFEYFSETQRNKGNFPGRFSGRQFSNSRSEMNVSTLELGDSALYLCASSLAGQATHEQFFGPGTRLTVL.

This sequence joins TRBV13 and TRBJ2-7; possibly TRBD2 for D (6 bases). Germline CDR1 reads PRHDT; CDR2 reads FYEKMQ (reference sequence). With 4 bases removed from V and 1 base from J, the gap between germline ends came to 14 bases. CDR3 length: 15 residues. Here the CDR3 reads CASSWRGLRSYEQYF. CDR3 coding DNA: TGTGCCAGCAGCTGGAGGGGCCTTAGATCCTACGAGCAGTACTTC.

The genes are TRBV5-1 and TRBJ2-7; 9 bases line up with TRBD1. The CDR3 length is 14 residues. Germline CDR1 and CDR2: SGHRS and YFSETQ. The V and J ends lost 5 bases and 3 bases, in that order; junction bases with no gene match: 6. CDR3 DNA: TGCGCCAGCAGGCCACCGGGACAGGGCTACGAGCAGTACTTC. As protein: CASRPPGQGYEQYF.

Only one count was recorded for this clone. The J gene is TRBJ1-5, the V gene TRBV19; 7 nucleotides agree with TRBD1. The V segment lost 3 bases and the J segment 4 bases; nucleotides outside the gene matches: 6. The V gene's germline CDR1 is LNHDA and CDR2 SQIVND (reference sequence). This CDR3 region has 15 residues. The CDR3 DNA reads TGTGCCAGTAGTATTTGGGCAGGGGGAAATCAGCCCCAGCATTTT. Translation gives CASSIWAGGNQPQHF.

V and J are TRBV29-1 and TRBJ1-5; D not certain. Germline V gene data show CDR1 as SQVTM and CDR2 as ANQGSEA. Trimming took off 1 base at V and 9 bases at J, with 10 bases between the two ends. This CDR3 has 12 amino acids. The CDR3 protein is CSVEGQARPQHF. The CDR3 nucleotides read TGCAGCGTTGAAGGGCAGGCCCGGCCCCAGCATTTT. Filled out from reference TRBV29-1 and TRBJ1-5, the complete variable domain reads SAVISQKPSRDICQRGTSLTIQCQVDSQVTMMFWYRQQPGQSLTLIATANQGSEATYESGFVIDKFPISRPNLTFSTLTVSNMSPEDSSIYLCSVEGQARPQHFGDGTRLSIL.

The chain combines TRBV18 with TRBJ2-2, with TRBD1 matching over 7 bases. The CDR3 loop spans 15 amino acids. CDR1 is KGHSH, CDR2 LQKENI, per germline. V trimming: 4 bases; J trimming: 4 bases; junction bases outside the gene matches: 6. The CDR3 DNA sequence: TGTGCCAGCTCACAGGGGGCAGAAGGCACCGGGGAGCTGTTTTTT. This encodes CASSQGAEGTGELFF. The entire variable domain, with the rest obtained from reference TRBV18 and TRBJ2-2, is as follows: NAGVMQNPRHLVRRRGQEARLRCSPMKGHSHVYWYRQLPEEGLKFMVYLQKENIIDESGMPKERFSAEFPKEGPSILRIQQVVRGDSAAYFCASSQGAEGTGELFFGEGSRLTVL.

J is TRBJ1-5 and V is TRBV7-9, with 10 positions matching TRBD1. From germline, CDR1 is SEHNR and CDR2 FQNEAQ (reference sequence). The J segment lost 9 bases and the V segment lost 10 bases, leaving 18 bases of the junction unmatched. The CDR3 loop spans 16 amino acids. The CDR3: CAIGHRDRGSLWPQHF. In nucleotides, the CDR3 is TGTGCCATCGGACACCGGGACAGGGGCTCCCTCTGGCCCCAGCATTTT.

The V and J genes are TRBV6-1 and TRBJ2-3; D is perhaps TRBD1 (5 bases). Per germline, CDR1 MNHNS and CDR2 SASEGT. The CDR3 covers 12 residues. Trimming stripped 6 bases from V and 4 bases from J, with 8 bases between. The CDR3 nucleotides read TGTGCCAGCAGGAGGACACCAGATACGCAGTATTTT. Its translation: CASRRTPDTQYF.

The chain recombines TRBV11-3 with TRBJ2-2; the D gene is possibly TRBD1 (8 bases). CDR3 length: 20 residues. V gave up 1 base and J gave up 1 base, with 22 bases separating them. Germline CDR1 and CDR2: SGHNT and YENEEA. The CDR3, as DNA: TGTGCCAGCAGCTTAGGTCCTTGGACAGGGAGGGAAGAGAACACCGGGGAGCTGTTTTTT. It codes for CASSLGPWTGREENTGELFF. The variable domain in full, completed from reference TRBV11-3 and TRBJ2-2, reads EAGVVQSPRYKIIEKKQPVAFWCNPISGHNTLYWYLQNLGQGPELLIRYENEEAVDDSQLPKDRFSAERLKGVDSTLKIQPAELGDSAVYLCASSLGPWTGREENTGELFFGEGSRLTVL.

V usage is TRBV30 and J usage is TRBJ1-1; 8 bases are a match to TRBD1. Germline V gives CDR1 GTSNPN, CDR2 SVGIG (reference sequence). J gave up 4 bases and V 4 bases, and 8 bases lay outside the gene matches. This CDR3 spans 14 amino acids. CDR3 sequence reads: CAWTQGAAGTEAFF. The CDR3 bases are TGTGCCTGGACCCAGGGGGCGGCCGGCACTGAAGCTTTCTTT.

This clone was seen just once. V gene TRBV5-1 combines with J gene TRBJ2-2; D is ambiguous. Trimming shortened V by 6 bases and J by 5 bases, and 11 bases separated the two germline ends. The length of the CDR3 is 13 residues. The germline V gene has CDR1 SGHRS and CDR2 YFSETQ. The CDR3 here is CASNIPGTGELFF. Written as DNA, the CDR3 is TGCGCCAGCAATATCCCAGGAACCGGGGAGCTGTTTTTT.